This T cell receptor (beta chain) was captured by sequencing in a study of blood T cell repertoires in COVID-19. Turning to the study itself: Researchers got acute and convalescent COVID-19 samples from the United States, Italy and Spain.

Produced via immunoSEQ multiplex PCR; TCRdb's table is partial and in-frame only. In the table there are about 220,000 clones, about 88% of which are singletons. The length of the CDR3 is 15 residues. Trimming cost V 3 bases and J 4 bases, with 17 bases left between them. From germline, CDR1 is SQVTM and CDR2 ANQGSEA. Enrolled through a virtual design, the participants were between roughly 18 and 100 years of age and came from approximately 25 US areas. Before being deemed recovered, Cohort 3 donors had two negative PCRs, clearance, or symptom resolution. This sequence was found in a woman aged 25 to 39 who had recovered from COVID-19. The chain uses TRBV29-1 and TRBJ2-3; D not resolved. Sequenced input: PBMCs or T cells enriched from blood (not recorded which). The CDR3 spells CSVEGIEVGSDTQYF. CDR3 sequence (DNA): TGCAGCGTTGAGGGTATCGAGGTGGGTTCAGATACGCAGTATTTT.